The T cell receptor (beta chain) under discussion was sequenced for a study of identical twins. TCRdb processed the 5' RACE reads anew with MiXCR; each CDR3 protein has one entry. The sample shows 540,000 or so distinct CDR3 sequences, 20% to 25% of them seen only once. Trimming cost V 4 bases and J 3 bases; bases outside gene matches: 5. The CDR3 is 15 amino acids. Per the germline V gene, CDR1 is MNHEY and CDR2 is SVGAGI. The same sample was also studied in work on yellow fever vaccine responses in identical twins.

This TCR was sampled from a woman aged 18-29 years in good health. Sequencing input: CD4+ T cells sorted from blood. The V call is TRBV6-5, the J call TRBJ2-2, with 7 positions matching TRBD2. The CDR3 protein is CASSSGTMYTGELFF. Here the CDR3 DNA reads TGTGCCAGCAGTTCCGGGACTATGTACACCGGGGAGCTGTTTTTT.